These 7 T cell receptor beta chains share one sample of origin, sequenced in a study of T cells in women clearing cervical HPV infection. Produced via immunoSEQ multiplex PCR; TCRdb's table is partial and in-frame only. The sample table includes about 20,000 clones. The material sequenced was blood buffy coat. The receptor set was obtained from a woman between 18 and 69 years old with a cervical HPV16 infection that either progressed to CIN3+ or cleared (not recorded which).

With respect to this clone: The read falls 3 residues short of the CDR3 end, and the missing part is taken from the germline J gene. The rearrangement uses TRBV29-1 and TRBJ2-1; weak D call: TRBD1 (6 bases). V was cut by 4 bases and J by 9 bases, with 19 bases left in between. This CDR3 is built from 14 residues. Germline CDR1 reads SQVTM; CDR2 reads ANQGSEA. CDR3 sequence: CSVVETGGFGEQFF. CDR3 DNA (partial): TGCAGCGTTGTTGAGACAGGAGGCTTCGGTGAG.

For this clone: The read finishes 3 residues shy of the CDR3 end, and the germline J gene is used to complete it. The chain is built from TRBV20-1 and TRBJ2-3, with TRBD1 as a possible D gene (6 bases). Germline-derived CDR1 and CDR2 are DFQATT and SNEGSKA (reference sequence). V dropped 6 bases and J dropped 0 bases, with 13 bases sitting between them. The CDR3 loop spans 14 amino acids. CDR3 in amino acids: CSAEHGTSTDTQYF. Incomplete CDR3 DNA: TGCAGTGCCGAGCACGGGACAAGCACAGATACG.

CDR3 protein: CSATARGGASYEQYF. The CDR3 bases that were read are TGCAGTGCTACCGCCCGAGGGGGCGCTTCCTACGAG. The rearrangement uses TRBV20-1 and TRBJ2-7, with 7 bases matching TRBD1. The read falls 3 residues short of the CDR3 end, and the missing part is taken from the germline J gene. The CDR3 covers 15 residues. Germline V gene lookup returns CDR1 DFQATT and CDR2 SNEGSKA (reference sequence). J lost 1 base, V lost 4 bases, and 10 bases had no gene match.

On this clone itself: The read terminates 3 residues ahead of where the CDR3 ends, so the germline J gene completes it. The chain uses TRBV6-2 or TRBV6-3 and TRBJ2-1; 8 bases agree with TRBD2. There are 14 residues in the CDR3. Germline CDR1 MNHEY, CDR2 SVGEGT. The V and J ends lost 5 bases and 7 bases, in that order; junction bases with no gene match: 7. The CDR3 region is CASSPSGSRNEQFF. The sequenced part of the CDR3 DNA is TGTGCCAGCAGTCCTAGCGGGTCACGGAATGAG.

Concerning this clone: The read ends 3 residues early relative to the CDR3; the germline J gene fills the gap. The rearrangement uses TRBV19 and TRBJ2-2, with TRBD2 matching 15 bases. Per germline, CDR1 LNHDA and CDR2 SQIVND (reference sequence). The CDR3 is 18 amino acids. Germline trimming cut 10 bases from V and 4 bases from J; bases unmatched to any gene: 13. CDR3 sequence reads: CATSSGTSGRKSTGELFF. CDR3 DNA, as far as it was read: TGTGCCACCTCTTCCGGGACTAGCGGGAGGAAATCCACCGGGGAG. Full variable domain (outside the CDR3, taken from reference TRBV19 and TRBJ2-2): DGGITQSPKYLFRKEGQNVTLSCEQNLNHDAMYWYRQDPGQGLRLIYYSQIVNDFQKGDIAEGYSVSREKKESFPLTVTSAQKNPTAFYLCATSSGTSGRKSTGELFFGEGSRLTVL.

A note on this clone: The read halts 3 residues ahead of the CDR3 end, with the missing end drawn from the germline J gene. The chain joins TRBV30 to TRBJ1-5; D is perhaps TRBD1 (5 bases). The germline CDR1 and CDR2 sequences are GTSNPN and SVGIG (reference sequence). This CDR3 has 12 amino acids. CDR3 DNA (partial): TGTGCTTGGGGCGGAGGCAATCAGCCC. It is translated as CAWGGGNQP. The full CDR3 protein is CAWGGGNQPQHF.

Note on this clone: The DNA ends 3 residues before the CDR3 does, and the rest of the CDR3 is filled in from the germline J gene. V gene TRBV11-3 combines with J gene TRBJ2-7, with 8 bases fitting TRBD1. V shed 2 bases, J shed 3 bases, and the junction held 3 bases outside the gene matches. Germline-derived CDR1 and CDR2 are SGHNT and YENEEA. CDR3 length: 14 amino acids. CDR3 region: CASSLMTGDYEQYF. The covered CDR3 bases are TGTGCCAGCAGCTTAATGACAGGGGACTACGAG.